This TCR beta chain was sequenced for a study of shared clonotypes between healthy human individuals. As for the study in general: Aged between 18 and 49, the donors were a couple of women and a few men.

Ten immunoSEQ deep assay plates were used to sequence the DNA of unsorted PBMCs. Sequenced by immunoSEQ multiplex PCR; TCRdb stores in-frame clones only, minus some. The profile shows some 92,000 clones, over 40% of them singletons. Per germline, CDR1 MDHEN and CDR2 SYDVKM. The CDR3 has 14 amino acids. The V and J ends lost 7 bases and 7 bases, in that order; junction bases with no gene match: 13. Adult donors, all healthy and HIV-negative, had no recent acute infections or vaccinations. Everyone who donated was a Caucasian adult who lived in Nashville, Tennessee. This clone was detected only a few times.

Sample: PBMCs. The chain has TRBV28 and TRBJ2-7; 7 bases align to TRBD2. The sequence was obtained from a middle-aged woman in good health. Some clones in this sample may be carry-over from other donors' samples. The CDR3 DNA is TGTGCCAGCAAAGCCGGGACGAGGGGAGGGGAGCAGTACTTC. Its protein is CASKAGTRGGEQYF.